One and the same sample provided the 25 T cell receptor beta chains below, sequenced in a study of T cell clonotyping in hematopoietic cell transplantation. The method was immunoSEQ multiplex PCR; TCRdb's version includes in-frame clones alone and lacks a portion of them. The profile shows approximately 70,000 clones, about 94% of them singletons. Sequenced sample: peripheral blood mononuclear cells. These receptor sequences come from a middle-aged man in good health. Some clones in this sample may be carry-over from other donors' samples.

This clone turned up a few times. This CDR3 is CASSLVQGHGYTF. CDR3 sequence (DNA): TGTGCCAGCAGCTTAGTGCAGGGGCATGGCTACACCTTC. The rearrangement links TRBV7-9 to TRBJ1-2; possibly TRBD1 for D (6 bases). The CDR3 consists of 13 residues. Trimming removed 1 base from V and 6 bases from J, with 9 bases in between. The germline gives CDR1 SEHNR, CDR2 FQNEAQ (reference sequence).

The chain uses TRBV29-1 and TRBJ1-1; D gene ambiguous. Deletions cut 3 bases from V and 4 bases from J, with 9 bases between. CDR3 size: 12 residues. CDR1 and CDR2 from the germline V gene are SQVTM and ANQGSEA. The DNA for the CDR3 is TGCAGCGTTGAGCGATGGGCCACTGAAGCTTTCTTT. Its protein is CSVERWATEAFF.

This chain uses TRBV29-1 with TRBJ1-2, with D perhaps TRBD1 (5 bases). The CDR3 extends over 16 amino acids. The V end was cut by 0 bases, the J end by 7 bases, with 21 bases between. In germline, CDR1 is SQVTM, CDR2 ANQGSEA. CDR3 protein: CSVEEREEVKRGGYTF. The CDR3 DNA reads TGCAGCGTTGAAGAAAGGGAGGAGGTGAAGAGGGGTGGCTACACCTTC.

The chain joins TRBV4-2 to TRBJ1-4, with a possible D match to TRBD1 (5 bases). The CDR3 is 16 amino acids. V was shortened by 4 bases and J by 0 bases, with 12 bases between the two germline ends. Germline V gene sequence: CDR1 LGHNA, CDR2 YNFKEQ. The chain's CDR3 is CASSPRQSATNEKLFF. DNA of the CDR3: TGTGCCAGCAGCCCTAGACAGAGCGCAACTAATGAAAAACTGTTTTTT.

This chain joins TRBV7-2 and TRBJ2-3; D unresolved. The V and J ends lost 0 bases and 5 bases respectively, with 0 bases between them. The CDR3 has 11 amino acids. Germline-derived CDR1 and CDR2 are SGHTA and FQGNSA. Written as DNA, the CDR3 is TGTGCCAGCAGCTTAGCAGATACGCAGTATTTT. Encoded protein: CASSLADTQYF.

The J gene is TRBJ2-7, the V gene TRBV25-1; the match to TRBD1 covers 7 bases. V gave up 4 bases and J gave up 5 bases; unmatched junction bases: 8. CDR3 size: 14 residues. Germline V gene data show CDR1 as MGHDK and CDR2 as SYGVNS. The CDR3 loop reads CASSGDQGDHEQYF. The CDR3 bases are TGTGCCAGCAGTGGGGACCAGGGGGACCACGAGCAGTACTTC.

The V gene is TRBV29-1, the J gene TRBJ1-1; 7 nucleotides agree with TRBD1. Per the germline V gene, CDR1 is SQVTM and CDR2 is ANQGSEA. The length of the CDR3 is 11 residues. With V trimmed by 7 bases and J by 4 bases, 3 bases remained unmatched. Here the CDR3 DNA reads TGCAGCGGCGCAGGGGGCACTGAAGCTTTCTTT. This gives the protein CSGAGGTEAFF.

Here the CDR3 DNA reads TGTGCCAGCACCGAAGTTTCATCCCACGAGCAGTACTTC. It yields the protein CASTEVSSHEQYF. This chain joins TRBV6-1 and TRBJ2-7; D gene ambiguous. The CDR3 runs to 13 residues. V was clipped by 7 bases and J by 5 bases, with 15 bases between them. The germline V gene has CDR1 MNHNS and CDR2 SASEGT.

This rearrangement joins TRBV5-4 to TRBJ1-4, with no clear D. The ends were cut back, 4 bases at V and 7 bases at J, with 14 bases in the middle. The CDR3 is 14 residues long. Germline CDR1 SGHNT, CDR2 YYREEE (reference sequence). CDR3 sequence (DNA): TGTGCCAGCAGCCGGACCGGACTGTCTGAAAAACTGTTTTTT. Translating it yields CASSRTGLSEKLFF.

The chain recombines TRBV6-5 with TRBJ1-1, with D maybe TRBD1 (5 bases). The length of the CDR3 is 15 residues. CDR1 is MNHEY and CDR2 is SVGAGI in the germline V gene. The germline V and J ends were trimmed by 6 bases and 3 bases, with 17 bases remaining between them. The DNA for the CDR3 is TGTGCCAGCAGCCGTAAGGCCGGGGCATACACTGAAGCTTTCTTT. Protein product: CASSRKAGAYTEAFF.

The CDR3 protein is CASSVGSRGRTNEKLFF. The CDR3 nucleotides are TGTGCCAGCAGCGTAGGCTCCAGGGGGCGGACTAATGAAAAACTGTTTTTT. The chain links TRBV9 to TRBJ1-4; 8 positions match TRBD1. Germline assignment: CDR1 SGDLS and CDR2 YYNGEE. The CDR3 totals 17 residues. The J segment lost 2 bases and the V segment lost 0 bases, leaving 6 bases of the junction unmatched.

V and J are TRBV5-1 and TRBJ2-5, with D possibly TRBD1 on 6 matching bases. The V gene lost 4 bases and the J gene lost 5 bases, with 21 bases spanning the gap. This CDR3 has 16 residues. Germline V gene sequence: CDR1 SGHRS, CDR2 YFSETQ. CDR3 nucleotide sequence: TGCGCCAGCAGCGTAACAGGGCCAGGGACGATCGAGACCCAGTACTTC. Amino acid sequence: CASSVTGPGTIETQYF.

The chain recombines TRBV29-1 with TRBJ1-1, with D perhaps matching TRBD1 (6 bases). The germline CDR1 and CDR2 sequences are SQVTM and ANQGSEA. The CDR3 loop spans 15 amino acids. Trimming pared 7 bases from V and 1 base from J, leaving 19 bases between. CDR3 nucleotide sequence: TGCAGCGCCTGCCGGGGGGCTGGGGGGAACACTGAAGCTTTCTTT. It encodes CSACRGAGGNTEAFF.

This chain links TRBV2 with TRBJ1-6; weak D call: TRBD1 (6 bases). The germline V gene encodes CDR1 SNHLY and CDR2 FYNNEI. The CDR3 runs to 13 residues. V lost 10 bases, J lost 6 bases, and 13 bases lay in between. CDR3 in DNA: TGTGCCATTGGGGCCAGGGGTAATTCACCCCTCCACTTT. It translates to CAIGARGNSPLHF.

The CDR3 loop is CASSLQGITDTQYF. The CDR3 region has the DNA TGTGCCAGCAGTTTACAGGGAATCACAGATACGCAGTATTTT. The chain couples TRBV27 to TRBJ2-3, with TRBD1 as a possible D gene (5 bases). This CDR3 spans 14 amino acids. Trimming left V 2 bases short and J 2 bases short, with 8 bases between. Germline CDR1 is MNHEY and CDR2 is SMNVEV (reference sequence).

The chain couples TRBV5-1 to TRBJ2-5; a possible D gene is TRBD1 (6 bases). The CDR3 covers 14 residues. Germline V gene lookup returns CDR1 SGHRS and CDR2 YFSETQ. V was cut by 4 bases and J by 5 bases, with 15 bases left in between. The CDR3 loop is CASSIQGVKETQYF. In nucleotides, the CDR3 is TGCGCCAGCAGCATACAGGGTGTTAAGGAGACCCAGTACTTC.

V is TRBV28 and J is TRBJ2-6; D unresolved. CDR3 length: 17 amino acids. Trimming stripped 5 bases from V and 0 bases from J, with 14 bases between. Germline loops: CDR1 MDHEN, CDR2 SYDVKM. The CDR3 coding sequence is TGTGCCAGCAGTCCCGCAGACTTACCCTCTGGGGCCAACGTCCTGACTTTC. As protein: CASSPADLPSGANVLTF.

CDR3 protein: CASSLGSSYNSPLHF. As DNA, the CDR3 is TGTGCCAGCAGCTTGGGGAGCTCCTATAATTCACCCCTCCACTTT. This chain uses TRBV7-3 with TRBJ1-6; D is uncertain. V shed 3 bases and J shed 0 bases, with 6 bases lying between them. CDR1 and CDR2 (germline): SGHTA, FQGTGA. CDR3 length: 15 residues.

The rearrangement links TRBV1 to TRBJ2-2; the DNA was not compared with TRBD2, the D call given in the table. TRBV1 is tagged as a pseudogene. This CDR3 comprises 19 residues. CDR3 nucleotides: TGCACCAGCAGCCAATGGTCTTTCGGAGGGAGGTCGAACACCGGGGAGCTGTTTTTT. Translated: CTSSQWSFGGRSNTGELFF.

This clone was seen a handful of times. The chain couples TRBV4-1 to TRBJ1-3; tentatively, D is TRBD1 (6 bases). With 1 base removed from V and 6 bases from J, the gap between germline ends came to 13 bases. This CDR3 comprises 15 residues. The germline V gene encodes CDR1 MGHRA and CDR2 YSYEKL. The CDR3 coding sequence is TGCGCCAGCAGCCAAGTACAGGGATATGAAAACACCATATATTTT. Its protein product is CASSQVQGYENTIYF.

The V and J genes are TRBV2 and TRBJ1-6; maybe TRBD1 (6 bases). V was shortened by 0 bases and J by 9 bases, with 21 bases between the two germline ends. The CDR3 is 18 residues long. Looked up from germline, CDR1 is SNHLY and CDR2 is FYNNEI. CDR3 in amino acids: CASSEASWGQGLFSPLHF. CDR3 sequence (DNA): TGTGCCAGCAGTGAAGCCAGTTGGGGGCAGGGGTTATTTTCACCCCTCCACTTT.

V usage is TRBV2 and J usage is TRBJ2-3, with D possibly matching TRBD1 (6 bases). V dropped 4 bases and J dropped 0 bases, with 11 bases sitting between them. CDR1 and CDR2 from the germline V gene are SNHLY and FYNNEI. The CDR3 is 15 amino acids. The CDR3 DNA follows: TGTGCCAGCAGTGTAATCCAGGGGAGCACAGATACGCAGTATTTT. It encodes CASSVIQGSTDTQYF.

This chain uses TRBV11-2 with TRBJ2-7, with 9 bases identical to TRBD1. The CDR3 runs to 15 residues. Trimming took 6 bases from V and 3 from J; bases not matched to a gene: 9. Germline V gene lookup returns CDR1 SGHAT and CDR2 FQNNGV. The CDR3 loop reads CASSPGQGMIYEQYF. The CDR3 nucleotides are TGTGCCAGCAGTCCCGGACAGGGGATGATCTACGAGCAGTACTTC. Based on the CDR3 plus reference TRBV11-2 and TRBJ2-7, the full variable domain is EAGVAQSPRYKIIEKRQSVAFWCNPISGHATLYWYQQILGQGPKLLIQFQNNGVVDDSQLPKDRFSAERLKGVDSTLKIQPAKLEDSAVYLCASSPGQGMIYEQYFGPGTRLTVT.

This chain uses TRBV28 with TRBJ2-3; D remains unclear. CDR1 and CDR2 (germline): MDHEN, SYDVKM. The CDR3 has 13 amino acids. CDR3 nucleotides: TGTGCGGCGTGGAGCCCTAGCACAGATACGCAGTATTTT. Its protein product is CAAWSPSTDTQYF.

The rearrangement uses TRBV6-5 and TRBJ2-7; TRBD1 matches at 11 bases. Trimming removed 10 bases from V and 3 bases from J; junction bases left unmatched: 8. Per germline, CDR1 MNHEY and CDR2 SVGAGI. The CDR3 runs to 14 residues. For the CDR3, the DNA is TGTGCCACCAGGGGGACAGGGGGTATCTACGAGCAGTACTTC. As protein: CATRGTGGIYEQYF.